The 24 T cell receptor beta chains below were found in one sample sequenced in a study of T cells in Graves' hyperthyroidism and ophthalmopathy. TCR beta CDR3 regions were amplified from RNA. The HTBI primer set was used in a first-round RT-PCR of the TCR CDR3. TCRdb re-derived calls from the multiplex PCR reads in MiXCR, one entry per CDR3 protein. This table holds more than 300,000 distinct CDR3 sequences, roughly a sixth found once. Sequencing was done on a sample of blood. All receptors derive from a woman aged 25 to 39 with Graves' hyperthyroidism that later progressed to Graves' ophthalmopathy.

This clonotype was recorded at least ten times. The V call is TRBV10-3, the J call TRBJ1-2, with 8 positions matching TRBD1. Per germline, CDR1 ENHRY and CDR2 SYGVKD. Losses at the gene ends were 2 bases for V and 2 bases for J; bases not matched to a gene: 7. This CDR3 is 16 amino acids long. CDR3 nucleotides: TGTGCCATCAGTGAGACGGACAGGGCACTAAACTATGGCTACACCTTC. Residues: CAISETDRALNYGYTF.

This clonotype was detected ten times or more. The chain couples TRBV19 to TRBJ2-4; D remains ambiguous. This CDR3 region has 18 residues. Germline CDR1 LNHDA, CDR2 SQIVND (reference sequence). With 2 bases removed from V and 3 bases from J, the gap between germline ends came to 20 bases. CDR3 loop: CASSIIRSARDFKNIQYF. The CDR3 DNA is TGTGCCAGTAGTATAATTAGGAGCGCCAGAGACTTCAAAAACATTCAGTACTTC. The full variable domain, rest sourced from reference TRBV19 and TRBJ2-4, is DGGITQSPKYLFRKEGQNVTLSCEQNLNHDAMYWYRQDPGQGLRLIYYSQIVNDFQKGDIAEGYSVSREKKESFPLTVTSAQKNPTAFYLCASSIIRSARDFKNIQYFGAGTRLSVL.

This chain's CDR3 is CSAPTNTNTEAFF. Here the CDR3 DNA reads TGCAGTGCCCCGACCAATACGAACACTGAAGCTTTCTTT. J is TRBJ1-1 and V is TRBV20-1, with unresolved D. The CDR3 contains 13 residues. Germline V CDR1 and CDR2: DFQATT, SNEGSKA (reference sequence). Trimming left V 6 bases short and J 1 base short, with 12 bases between.

As to this clonotype: One end of the junction fails to match germline, which may point to a read error. The V and J genes are TRBV29-1 and TRBJ2-3, with D hard to call. The CDR3 runs 14 residues. The germline V gene encodes CDR1 SQVTM and CDR2 ANQGSEA. This CDR3 is CGVWWPYSTDTQYF. In nucleotides, the CDR3 is TGCGGCGTTTGGTGGCCCTATAGCACAGATACGCAGTATTTT.

This rearrangement joins TRBV12-3 or TRBV12-4 to TRBJ1-2, with D tentatively TRBD1 (5 bases). The CDR3 sequence is 14 residues long. Trimming stripped 5 bases from V and 4 bases from J, with 14 bases between. The CDR3 protein is CASSVRVPTYGYTF. CDR3 DNA: TGTGCCAGCAGTGTCAGGGTCCCAACCTATGGCTACACCTTC.

This clonotype occurred a few times. The V call is TRBV6-1, the J call TRBJ2-2; D is tentatively TRBD1 or TRBD2 (5 bases each). Trimming cost V 11 bases and J 4 bases, with 14 bases left between them. Germline V gene sequence: CDR1 MNHNS, CDR2 SASEGT. There are 13 residues in the CDR3. The CDR3 DNA reads as TGTGCCCGGGGTGACAGCTTCACCGGGGAGCTGTTTTTT. Residues: CARGDSFTGELFF.

The chain uses TRBV3-1 and TRBJ1-2; possibly TRBD1 for D (5 bases). The CDR3 is made up of 14 amino acids. Trimming took 1 base from V and 8 from J, leaving 14 bases between them. Germline V gives CDR1 LGHDT, CDR2 YNNKEL (reference sequence). The DNA of the CDR3 is TGTGCCAGCAGCCAAGGGCCAGGGACTGTGGGCTACACCTTC. It encodes CASSQGPGTVGYTF.

The table lists this clonotype with a few counts. The chain employs TRBV28 and TRBJ2-1; 9 bases agree with TRBD1. Germline lookup yields CDR1 MDHEN and CDR2 SYDVKM. Germline trimming cut 6 bases from V and 2 bases from J; bases unmatched to any gene: 17. The CDR3 runs to 19 residues. CDR3 protein: CASSIDLDPGTGTYNEQFF. The CDR3 region has the DNA TGTGCCAGCAGCATAGACCTGGACCCCGGGACAGGGACCTACAATGAGCAGTTCTTC.

The V call is TRBV6-1, the J call TRBJ1-5, with a tentative D call TRBD1 (6 bases). From germline, CDR1 is MNHNS and CDR2 SASEGT. The CDR3 has 15 amino acids. V was shortened by 1 base and J by 6 bases, with 13 bases between the two germline ends. The CDR3 DNA follows: TGTGCCAGCAGTGAAGGAGCAGGGGTTACTCAGCCCCAGCATTTT. Protein sequence: CASSEGAGVTQPQHF.

This clonotype was seen only a few times. V gene TRBV28 combines with J gene TRBJ1-4, with a possible D match to TRBD1 (5 bases). There are 14 residues in the CDR3. Germline values: CDR1 MDHEN, CDR2 SYDVKM. V was clipped by 7 bases and J by 5 bases, with 14 bases between them. CDR3 in amino acids: CASMTGTSNEKLFF. The CDR3 nucleotides are TGTGCCAGCATGACCGGGACCTCCAATGAAAAACTGTTTTTT. The whole variable domain, filled in from reference TRBV28 and TRBJ1-4, reads DVKVTQSSRYLVKRTGEKVFLECVQDMDHENMFWYRQDPGLGLRLIYFSYDVKMKEKGDIPEGYSVSREKKERFSLILESASTNQTSMYLCASMTGTSNEKLFFGSGTQLSVL.

This chain joins TRBV28 and TRBJ1-5; 7 bases map to TRBD1. The ends lost 6 bases at V and 6 bases at J; junction bases unmatched: 8. Germline CDR1 and CDR2: MDHEN and SYDVKM. The CDR3 runs to 14 residues. In DNA form, the CDR3 reads TGTGCCAGCAGCTTAGACAGGGAGGGTCAGCCCCAGCATTTT. Translation gives CASSLDREGQPQHF.

This clonotype appeared many times. The chain has TRBV27 and TRBJ2-6, with 7 bases that match TRBD1. The CDR3 is 17 amino acids. Germline CDR1 MNHEY, CDR2 SMNVEV (reference sequence). J was trimmed by 0 bases and V by 6 bases; bases with no gene match: 8. CDR3 nucleotide sequence: TGTGCCAGCAGCTCCGGGACAGCAAGCTCTGGGGCCAACGTCCTGACTTTC. It is translated as CASSSGTASSGANVLTF.

Only a few counts were recorded for this clonotype. The chain has TRBV10-3 and TRBJ2-2, with 7 bases that match TRBD2. The V segment lost 6 bases and the J segment 0 bases; nucleotides outside the gene matches: 7. The germline V gene encodes CDR1 ENHRY and CDR2 SYGVKD. This CDR3 has 16 residues. The CDR3 region has the DNA TGTGCCATCAGGACGATAAGCGGGGCGAACACCGGGGAGCTGTTTTTT. Translating it yields CAIRTISGANTGELFF.

This clonotype was detected ten times or more. V usage is TRBV10-2 and J usage is TRBJ1-1; 7 nucleotides match TRBD1. The germline V gene encodes CDR1 WSHSY and CDR2 SAAADI. The CDR3 covers 15 residues. V shed 8 bases, J shed 5 bases, and the junction held 14 bases outside the gene matches. For the CDR3, the DNA is TGCGCCAGCTCCCAAGGTCGGACAGGCCGAACTGAAGCTTTCTTT. As protein: CASSQGRTGRTEAFF.

This clonotype was observed a handful of times. The chain recombines TRBV24-1 with TRBJ1-5; the D is unclear. The CDR3 loop spans 13 amino acids. CDR1 is KGHDR, CDR2 SFDVKD, per germline. V lost 3 bases and J 3 bases, leaving 5 bases between the germline ends. In DNA form, the CDR3 reads TGTGCCACCAGTGATCGTGACAATCAGCCCCAGCATTTT. It yields the protein CATSDRDNQPQHF.

This clonotype has ten or more counts. The V and J genes are TRBV6-5 and TRBJ1-4, with 10 bases identical to TRBD1. The CDR3 runs to 15 residues. Per the germline V gene, CDR1 is MNHEY and CDR2 is SVGAGI. The V gene end was trimmed by 2 bases and the J gene end by 10 bases; junction bases not matched to a gene: 7. The DNA for the CDR3 is TGTGCCAGCAGTTACGGAAGGGACAGGGGTCGAAAACTGTTTTTT. Its protein product is CASSYGRDRGRKLFF.

This clonotype was recorded many times. J is TRBJ1-1 and V is TRBV19; D is undetermined. Per the germline V gene, CDR1 is LNHDA and CDR2 is SQIVND (reference sequence). The CDR3 is 18 residues long. V was clipped by 3 bases and J by 0 bases, with 20 bases between them. CDR3 sequence (DNA): TGTGCCAGTAGTATTACACTCCGGGTTCCCAGTATGAACACTGAAGCTTTCTTT. Its translation: CASSITLRVPSMNTEAFF.

This clonotype was counted at least ten times. The V call is TRBV20-1, the J call TRBJ2-7; D is uncertain. The CDR3 totals 14 residues. The V gene's germline CDR1 is DFQATT and CDR2 SNEGSKA (reference sequence). V was pared by 0 bases and J by 0 bases, with 9 bases between. CDR3 region: CSARDLKSSYEQYF. The DNA for the CDR3 is TGCAGTGCTAGAGATCTTAAGAGCTCCTACGAGCAGTACTTC.

In its sample, this clonotype was seen many times. The chain has TRBV12-3 or TRBV12-4 and TRBJ2-2; no firm D call. This CDR3 is built from 12 residues. Trimming took 3 bases from V and 7 from J, leaving 6 bases between them. This chain's CDR3 is CASSFLVGELFF. The CDR3 DNA follows: TGTGCCAGCAGTTTCCTGGTCGGGGAGCTGTTTTTT.

The rearrangement links TRBV4-1 to TRBJ2-5; 12 nucleotides line up with TRBD2. With 1 base clipped from V and 5 bases from J, the junction kept 17 bases outside the gene matches. The CDR3 extends over 20 amino acids. Per germline, CDR1 MGHRA and CDR2 YSYEKL. The CDR3 coding sequence is TGCGCCAGCAGCCAAGCTTTGTTGGGGCTAGCGGGAGGGCGGGTGGAGACCCAGTACTTC. This gives the protein CASSQALLGLAGGRVETQYF.

This clonotype was counted only a few times. The V call is TRBV19, the J call TRBJ1-2, with 7 bases fitting TRBD1. V shed 7 bases and J 8 bases; nucleotides not matched to a gene: 10. Germline CDR1 LNHDA, CDR2 SQIVND (reference sequence). This CDR3 is 13 amino acids long. CDR3 loop: CASNEGAERGYTF. The CDR3, as DNA: TGTGCCAGTAATGAGGGGGCGGAAAGGGGCTACACCTTC.

This clonotype was seen repeatedly, ten times or more. The J gene is TRBJ2-5, the V gene TRBV4-2; 9 nucleotides match TRBD2. Germline CDR1 and CDR2: LGHNA and YNFKEQ. V shed 1 base, J shed 3 bases, and the junction held 6 bases outside the gene matches. CDR3 length: 16 amino acids. CDR3 region: CASSQGLSSGKETQYF. In nucleotides, the CDR3 is TGTGCCAGCAGCCAAGGCTTGTCTAGCGGGAAAGAGACCCAGTACTTC.

The CDR3 DNA follows: TGTGCCAGCAGCTTCGGGAGTCGGCGAGGGCAAGAGACCCAGTACTTC. Its protein is CASSFGSRRGQETQYF. The chain joins TRBV11-2 to TRBJ2-5, with a tentative D call TRBD2 (6 bases). This CDR3 has 16 amino acids. Per the germline V gene, CDR1 is SGHAT and CDR2 is FQNNGV. The V end lost 3 bases, the J end lost 2 bases, and 16 bases lay between the germline ends.

This clonotype was seen ten or more times. The chain has TRBV12-3 or TRBV12-4 and TRBJ2-5; 12 bases agree with TRBD1. Germline trimming cut 6 bases from V and 4 bases from J; bases unmatched to any gene: 6. The CDR3 length is 15 residues. DNA for the CDR3: TGTGCCAGCAGCCCGGGACAGGGGGCTTCAGAGACCCAGTACTTC. Translation gives CASSPGQGASETQYF.